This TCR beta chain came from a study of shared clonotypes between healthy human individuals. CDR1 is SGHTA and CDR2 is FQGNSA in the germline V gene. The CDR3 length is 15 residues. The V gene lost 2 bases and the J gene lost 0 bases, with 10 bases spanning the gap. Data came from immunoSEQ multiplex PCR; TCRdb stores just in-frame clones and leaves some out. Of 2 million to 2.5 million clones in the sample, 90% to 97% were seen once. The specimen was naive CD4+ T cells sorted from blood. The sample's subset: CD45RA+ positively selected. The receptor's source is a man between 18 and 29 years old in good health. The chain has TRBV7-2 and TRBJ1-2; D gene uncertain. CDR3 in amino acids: CASSLSRRSNYGYTF. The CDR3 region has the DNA TGTGCCAGCAGCTTAAGCCGACGCTCTAACTATGGCTACACCTTC.